Presented here are 10 T cell receptor beta chains from one specimen sequenced in a study of T cell responses to AZD1222 COVID-19 vaccine. Repertoires were generated with immunoSEQ multiplex PCR, while TCRdb's copy carries only in-frame clones and drops some. This table holds around 80,000 clones, over 75% found once. The sequences come from peripheral blood, collected 28 days after the second AZD1222 dose. The receptor source for this set is an adult who received the AZD1222 COVID-19 vaccine.

This chain links TRBV5-6 with TRBJ1-1; 7 bases align to TRBD1. Germline-derived CDR1 and CDR2 are SGHDT and YYEEEE. The CDR3 spans 14 residues. V gave up 1 base and J gave up 8 bases; unmatched junction bases: 8. In DNA form, the CDR3 reads TGTGCCAGCAGCTTGCCCCATACAGGGGACGAAGCTTTCTTT. Its translation is CASSLPHTGDEAFF.

The V gene is TRBV25-1, the J gene TRBJ2-7, with unresolved D. Germline V gives CDR1 MGHDK, CDR2 SYGVNS. The V end lost 1 base, the J end lost 5 bases, and 6 bases lay between the germline ends. The CDR3 is 12 amino acids. This CDR3 reads CASSESRDEQYF. Here the CDR3 DNA reads TGTGCCAGCAGTGAATCTCGGGACGAGCAGTACTTC.

As concerns this clone: One junction end disagrees with the germline gene, perhaps due to a read error. The chain links TRBV3-1 (or the pseudogene TRBV3-2) to TRBJ1-1; maybe TRBD1 (6 bases). Germline CDR1 and CDR2: LGHDT and YNNKEL (reference sequence). The CDR3 extends over 11 amino acids. In nucleotides, the CDR3 is TGTGCCAGCAGCCAAGGTGGACAGCTCCTCTTT. Its protein is CASSQGGQLLF.

This clone was recorded once. The chain has TRBV5-6 and TRBJ2-1; D is possibly TRBD1 (5 bases). V lost 2 bases and J 3 bases, leaving 9 bases between the germline ends. The CDR3 is 14 amino acids. Germline values: CDR1 SGHDT, CDR2 YYEEEE. CDR3 protein: CASSFGHDYNEQFF. CDR3 coding DNA: TGTGCCAGCAGCTTCGGACACGACTACAATGAGCAGTTCTTC.

In regard to this clone: The junction shows a germline mismatch at one end, possibly a read error. The CDR3 loop is CATSKTHEGITVF. For the CDR3, the DNA is TGTGCCACCAGCAAGACGCACGAGGGGATCACTGTCTTC. V usage is TRBV15 and J usage is TRBJ2-7; D is possibly TRBD1 or TRBD2 (5 bases each). Germline-derived CDR1 and CDR2 are LNHNV and YYDKDF (reference sequence). The CDR3 length is 13 residues.

The chain employs TRBV10-1 and TRBJ2-7; maybe TRBD1 (6 bases). The CDR3 length is 15 residues. The germline CDR1 and CDR2 sequences are WNHNN and SYGVQD (reference sequence). V lost 7 bases to trimming and J lost 2 bases, with 18 bases between them. CDR3 DNA: TGCGCCAGCACCAAAGCCCGGGACAACACCTACGAGCAGTACTTC. It yields the protein CASTKARDNTYEQYF.

The rearrangement uses TRBV5-4 and TRBJ1-2; weak D call: TRBD1 (5 bases). This CDR3 has 14 residues. Trimming took off 2 bases at V and 2 bases at J, with 10 bases between the two ends. Germline CDR1 and CDR2: SGHNT and YYREEE (reference sequence). CDR3 coding DNA: TGTGCCAGCAGCTTTCCCCGGGACAACTATGGCTACACCTTC. It translates to CASSFPRDNYGYTF.

V is TRBV5-4 and J is TRBJ2-2; D possibly corresponds to TRBD1 (5 bases). This CDR3 has 15 amino acids. Trimming removed 0 bases at V and 6 bases at J, with 12 bases between. Germline lookup yields CDR1 SGHNT and CDR2 YYREEE (reference sequence). The CDR3: CASSLAQGVPGELFF. CDR3 nucleotides: TGTGCCAGCAGCTTGGCCCAAGGGGTTCCCGGGGAGCTGTTTTTT.

Only a few counts were recorded for this clone. This rearrangement joins TRBV9 to TRBJ1-4, with D maybe TRBD1 (6 bases). Germline-derived CDR1 and CDR2 are SGDLS and YYNGEE. The CDR3 has 16 residues. With 0 bases removed from V and 3 bases from J, the gap between germline ends came to 12 bases. CDR3 in DNA: TGTGCCAGCAGCGTAGGGGAACAGGGCTCTAATGAAAAACTGTTTTTT. Translated: CASSVGEQGSNEKLFF.

The V call is TRBV11-2, the J call TRBJ2-5, with unresolved D. This CDR3 is 15 amino acids long. The V and J ends lost 5 bases and 2 bases respectively, with 15 bases between them. Per germline, CDR1 SGHAT and CDR2 FQNNGV. The CDR3 region has the DNA TGTGCCAGCAGCAGGACCGGCAACAGACAAGAGACCCAGTACTTC. The encoded protein is CASSRTGNRQETQYF.